These T cell receptor beta chains were read from a single sample in a study of T cells in Graves' hyperthyroidism and ophthalmopathy. MiXCR, run by TCRdb on the multiplex PCR reads, gives a single entry per CDR3 protein. The table has about 260,000 distinct CDR3 sequences, 20% to 25% seen once. Material: blood. Source of these receptors: a man aged 25 to 40 with Graves' ophthalmopathy. Each CDR3 is given with its conserved first and last residue. The D gene is left open where the match is weak. Expanded clones are given a class, and other clones once, few, many or no size at all.

TGTGCCACCAGTGATAAGACTAGCGGGAGGCGGGGTGAGCAGTTCTTC | CATSDKTSGRRGEQFF | TRBV24-1 | few | TRBD2 | TRBJ2-1
TGCAGTGCTAGAGATTCGAGGGGGACTAGCGGGACCGACGAGCAGTACTTC | CSARDSRGTSGTDEQYF | TRBV20-1 | . | TRBD2 | TRBJ2-7
TGTGCCAGCACCTCGGACAGGGTTGGCGGCTACACCTTC | CASTSDRVGGYTF | TRBV2 | many | TRBD1 | TRBJ1-2
TGCGCCAGCAGAAGGGTGACAGGCTCTGGGGCCAACGTCCTGACTTTC | CASRRVTGSGANVLTF | TRBV5-1 | few | . | TRBJ2-6
TGTGCCAGCAGTTTATCCGGGAACCAAGAGACCCAGTACTTC | CASSLSGNQETQYF | TRBV27 | . | . | TRBJ2-5
TGTGCCAGCAGCGTAGGAATAGGGGACACTGAAGCTTTCTTT | CASSVGIGDTEAFF | TRBV9 | few | . | TRBJ1-1
TGTGCCAGCAGTGAAGATCCCGGCGGAAAACTGTTTTTT | CASSEDPGGKLFF | TRBV2 | few | . | TRBJ1-4
TGTGCCAGCAGTTTTCACGGGGATGGCACAGATACGCAGTATTTT | CASSFHGDGTDTQYF | TRBV12-3/TRBV12-4 | . | . | TRBJ2-3
TGTGCCAGCAGTTCCGATAGAAACTCTGGGGCCAACGTCCTGACTTTC | CASSSDRNSGANVLTF | TRBV6-2/TRBV6-3 | . | . | TRBJ2-6
TGCAGTGCTTGGACTAGCGGGAGACCATGGGAGCAGTACTTC | CSAWTSGRPWEQYF | TRBV20-1 | many | TRBD2 | TRBJ2-7
TGTGCCAGCAGACCCCATACTAGCGGGAGTAATGAGCAGTTCTTC | CASRPHTSGSNEQFF | TRBV27 | few | TRBD2 | TRBJ2-1
TGTGCCAGCAGCTTAGCACCGACAGGAACCACTGAAGCTTTCTTT | CASSLAPTGTTEAFF | TRBV7-2 | few | . | TRBJ1-1
TGTGCCAGCAGCCACTTGCCGGGACAGTATAGCTTGAACACTGAAGCTTTCTTT | CASSHLPGQYSLNTEAFF | TRBV4-2 | . | TRBD1 | TRBJ1-1
TGTGCCAGCAGCCTCGGACTAGCGGGAGAAGGAGAGACCCAGTACTTC | CASSLGLAGEGETQYF | TRBV5-4 | . | TRBD2 | TRBJ2-5
TGTGCCAGCAGCCGGTGGGACAGGGTCAACGAGCAGTACTTC | CASSRWDRVNEQYF | TRBV11-1 | . | TRBD1 | TRBJ2-7
TGTGCCAGCAGCTTAGATCGTGGGAAGAACACCGGGGAGCTGTTTTTT | CASSLDRGKNTGELFF | TRBV11-2 | . | . | TRBJ2-2
TGTGCCAGTAGTATCTCAGGGTTGGGACTAGGAACCTACGAGCAGTACTTC | CASSISGLGLGTYEQYF | TRBV19 | . | TRBD2 | TRBJ2-7